The source of this T cell receptor beta chain is a study of blood T cells in healthy people across ages. General study findings and limits: Per million T cells, TCR beta diversity dropped about linearly as age rose.

Alongside a J-beta primer mix, a sample-barcoded 5' primer served in a second PCR lasting 7 to 11 cycles. TCRdb reprocessed the 5' RACE reads via MiXCR and lists one record per CDR3 protein. The sample has approximately 830,000 distinct CDR3 sequences; approximately 67% are singletons. This clonotype has at least ten counts. Its target is not known. The CDR3 consists of 12 residues. Germline V gene data show CDR1 as SEHNR and CDR2 as FQNEAQ (reference sequence). The ends were cut back, 5 bases at V and 0 bases at J, with 3 bases in the middle. The specimen sequenced was blood. The chain combines TRBV7-9 with TRBJ2-3; D unresolved. The clonotype comes from a man aged 25-45 years in good health. The CDR3, as DNA: TGTGCCAGCAGCCGTAGCACAGATACGCAGTATTTT. It codes for CASSRSTDTQYF.